This T cell receptor (beta chain) comes out of a study of graft-versus-host responses after intestinal transplantation. Across the whole study: After anti-thymocyte globulin induction, recipients took tacrolimus and steroids for roughly three years.

General study findings and limits: Allograft graft-versus-host to host-versus-graft clonal ratios ran high in patients with graft-donor T cell macrochimerism. Analysis identified GvH clones in recipient marrow, with some appearing first in ileum or blood.

In regard to this clone: Its antigen remains unidentified.

Measured with immunoSEQ multiplex PCR; TCRdb has only the in-frame clones, and not every one. The table records 35,000 to 40,000 clones, more than 90% of them present only once. The trim removed 2 bases at V and 4 bases at J, leaving 4 bases unmatched. CDR1 and CDR2 from the germline V gene are MNHEY and SVGAGI. This CDR3 has 14 amino acids. The V gene is TRBV6-5, the J gene TRBJ2-7; TRBD1 matches 8 bases. The sample was PBMCs, taken 16 days after intestinal transplant. This clonotype was sampled from a human patient who received an intestinal transplant, so some T cells may come from the graft donor. The CDR3 bases are TGTGCCAGCAGTTACGCGGGACAGGTTTACGAGCAGTACTTC. It translates to CASSYAGQVYEQYF.